This T cell receptor beta chain was recorded in a study of cytomegalovirus exposure and HLA in healthy donors. There are 15 residues in the CDR3. In germline, CDR1 is MNHEY, CDR2 SVGAGI. V lost 4 bases, J lost 4 bases, and 14 bases lay in between. Whole-study findings and limits: For cytomegalovirus status, the classifier reportedly gave diagnoses with high specificity and sensitivity.

A remark on this clone: Its antigen remains unknown.

Amplification used 60 Vbeta primers and 13 Jbeta primers. The table came from immunoSEQ multiplex PCR; TCRdb's copy has only in-frame clones and leaves some out. Found here are tens of thousands of clones; the top ten clones hold approximately 1.4%. The TCR sequence derives from a woman in her sixties or seventies in good health and CMV-seronegative. Sequenced sample: PBMCs. The chain uses TRBV6-5 and TRBJ2-1; tentative D call: TRBD2 (5 bases). The CDR3 spells CASSSGNNPYNEQFF. CDR3 nucleotides: TGTGCCAGCAGTTCCGGGAACAACCCTTACAATGAGCAGTTCTTC.